This note documents a single T cell receptor (beta chain) sequence. Antigen: not known. This sample was included in a study of a mutant IDH1 vaccine in newly diagnosed glioma. Overall study: Males made up about 62% and females approximately 38% of treated patients, whose mean age was around 40 years. Therapy received beforehand was radiotherapy, temozolomide, or both, with most patients given both. Study observations and caveats: Vaccination elicited immune responses in around 92% of patients.

Clones were read by immunoSEQ multiplex PCR, and TCRdb kept only the in-frame ones, dropping some. This table has 92,000 or so clones, around 80% appearing once. V lost 4 bases and J lost 5; bases outside the gene matches: 7. CDR1 is SGHNT, CDR2 YYREEE, per germline (reference sequence). The CDR3 is 15 residues long. The time point was: baseline, week 1 (first vaccination visit). This sample's treatment: pre-vaccination baseline after standard-of-care therapy. Diagnosis in the donors showed new WHO grade 3 or 4 astrocytomas that were IDH1-mutant and ATRX-lost. The chain links TRBV5-4 to TRBJ2-1; 9 positions match TRBD2. This TCR derives from a man aged 35-49 years with glioma. Some clones in this sample may be carry-over from other donors' samples. The sample in question was PBMCs, obtained from a glioma patient treated with radiotherapy, temozolomide or both. The chain's CDR3 is CASSPGTSSNNEQFF. CDR3 bases: TGTGCCAGCAGCCCCGGGACTAGCAGCAACAATGAGCAGTTCTTC.